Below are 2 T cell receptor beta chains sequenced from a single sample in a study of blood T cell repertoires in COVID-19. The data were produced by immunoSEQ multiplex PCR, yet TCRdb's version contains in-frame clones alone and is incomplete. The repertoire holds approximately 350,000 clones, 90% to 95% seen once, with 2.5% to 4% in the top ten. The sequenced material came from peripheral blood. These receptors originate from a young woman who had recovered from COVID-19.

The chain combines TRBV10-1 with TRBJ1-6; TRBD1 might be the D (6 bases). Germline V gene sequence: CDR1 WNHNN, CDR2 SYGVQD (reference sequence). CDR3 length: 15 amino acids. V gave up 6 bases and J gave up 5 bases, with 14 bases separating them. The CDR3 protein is CASRYQGRDNSPLHF. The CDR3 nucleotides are TGCGCCAGCAGGTATCAGGGGAGAGATAATTCACCCCTCCACTTT.

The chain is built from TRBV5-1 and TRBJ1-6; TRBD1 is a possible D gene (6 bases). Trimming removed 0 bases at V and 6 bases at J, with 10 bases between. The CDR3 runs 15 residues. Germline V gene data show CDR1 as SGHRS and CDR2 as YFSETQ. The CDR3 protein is CASSLGRGGNSPLHF. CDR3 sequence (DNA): TGCGCCAGCAGCTTGGGGAGGGGGGGTAATTCACCCCTCCACTTT.